This T cell receptor beta chain was recovered during a study of shared clonotypes between healthy human individuals. Background on the study: Each donor's CD4 naive and CD4 memory cells filled three plates apiece, CD8 naive two, and CD8 memory one. Study results and caveats: Relative to memory subsets, naive subsets generally showed larger estimated richness.

Turning to this clone: What it binds is not known.

Germline V gene sequence: CDR1 LNHDA, CDR2 SQIVND (reference sequence). V dropped 8 bases and J dropped 2 bases, with 20 bases sitting between them. CDR3 length equals 16 residues. Once extracted for a subset, genomic DNA was divided evenly among several immunoSEQ plates. Profiling relied on immunoSEQ multiplex PCR, and the TCRdb table lists in-frame clones only, not all of them. The repertoire includes a few million clones, about 90% of them detected once, and about 0.41% sits in the top ten. CD4+ cells were split into CD45RA+ naive and CD45RA-negative memory subsets. This sequence joins TRBV19 and TRBJ2-3; tentative D call: TRBD1 (6 bases). The clonotype was recovered from a young man in good health. Some clones in this sample may be carry-over from other donors' samples. What was sequenced was naive CD4+ T cells from PBMCs. Sample subset: CD45RA+ positively selected. This CDR3 is CASGKRQAGSTDTQYF. The CDR3 DNA reads TGTGCCAGTGGAAAAAGACAGGCAGGATCCACAGATACGCAGTATTTT.